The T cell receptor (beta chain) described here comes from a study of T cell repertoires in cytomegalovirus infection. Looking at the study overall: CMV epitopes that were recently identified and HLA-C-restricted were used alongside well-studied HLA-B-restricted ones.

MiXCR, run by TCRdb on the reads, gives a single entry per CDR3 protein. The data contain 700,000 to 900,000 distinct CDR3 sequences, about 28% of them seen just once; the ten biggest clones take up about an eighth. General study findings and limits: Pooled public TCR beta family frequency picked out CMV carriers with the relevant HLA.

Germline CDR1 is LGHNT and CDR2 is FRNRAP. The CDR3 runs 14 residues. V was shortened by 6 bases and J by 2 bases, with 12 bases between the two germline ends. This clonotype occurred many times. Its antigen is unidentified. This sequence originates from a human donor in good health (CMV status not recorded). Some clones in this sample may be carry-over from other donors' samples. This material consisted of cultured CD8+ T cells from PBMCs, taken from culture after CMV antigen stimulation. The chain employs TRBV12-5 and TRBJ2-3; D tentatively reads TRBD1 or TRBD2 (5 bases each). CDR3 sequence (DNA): TGTGCTAGTGGGACCGGGACGCCCACAGATACGCAGTATTTT. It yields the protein CASGTGTPTDTQYF. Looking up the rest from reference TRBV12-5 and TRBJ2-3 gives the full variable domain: DARVTQTPRHKVTEMGQEVTMRCQPILGHNTVFWYRQTMMQGLELLAYFRNRAPLDDSGMPKDRFSAEMPDATLATLKIQPSEPRDSAVYFCASGTGTPTDTQYFGPGTRLTVL.